The TCR beta chain described here comes from a study of cytomegalovirus exposure and HLA in healthy donors (dated by TCRdb to 2015 to 2018). About the full investigation: According to a later analysis, one platform produced both the 120 validation repertoires and the approximately 670 repertoires of the first cohort. High-throughput TCR immunosequencing, statistical association of individual TCRs with disease status, and machine learning were combined to predict cytomegalovirus infection status. The study aimed to test whether signatures of past pathogen exposure could be identified by cataloging public T cell receptors. In addition to the first cohort of around 670 subjects, a separate validation cohort of some 120 different subjects was used.

Regarding this clone: What this receptor recognizes is not known. There are no base qualities to consult, and no much larger clone falls within one base.

Library preparation employed the immunoSEQ multiplex PCR assay. On the study's bioinformatics: A statistical classification framework was built for diagnosing cytomegalovirus status from the catalog of TCR beta chain sequences. TCRdb stores this immuneACCESS table with in-frame sequences only. Part of the clones is absent; in the studies checked, under half of the shortfall reflects unresolved V genes, and no reason is known for the rest. The DNA gave D and trimming, while V, J and clone size come from that table. For this sample there are 300,000 to 400,000 clones; about nine tenths appear just once. Together, the top ten hold under 0.95% of the sample. The donors were included in the validation cohort of roughly 120 subjects, a group kept apart from the roughly 670-subject first cohort. What the work shows at the level of the full study, not this receptor alone: Of the cluster scores, approximately 95% were above 0 in a later analysis, which found that TCRs clustered in the first cohort also tended to co-occur in the approximately 130 validation repertoires. The authors suggested that the approach could potentially be extended to other disease states and immunological phenotypes. Most TCR sequences were seen in very few donors, while some public TCRs were found in many individuals. In the study, about 150 TCR beta chains were listed as associated with cytomegalovirus. Cytomegalovirus status was reported to be diagnosed by the classifier with high specificity and sensitivity in both the original and validation cohorts. The validation cohort had no HLA typing available for a later analysis, so co-occurrence within that cohort was assessed over all 120 or so repertoires. In vitro tests confirmed that a few of the cytomegalovirus-associated TCR beta chains recognize cytomegalovirus antigens.

Taken from the germline V gene (reference sequence), the CDR1 and CDR2 loops are SGHKS and YYEKEE. Ends trimmed: V by 3 bases, J by 4 bases; bases unmatched to a gene: 12. The CDR3 contains 16 residues, cysteine and phenylalanine counted. This entry keeps only the CDR3 DNA: 48 bases, framed from base 1. The chain is assembled from TRBV5-5 and TRBJ1-2, and 7 bases in between align with TRBD1. The sequenced sample was PBMCs. The origin of this receptor is a woman younger than 30 in good health and CMV-seronegative. For the CDR3, the sequence is CASSSGGGALSYGYTF. The DNA sequence follows: TGTGCCAGCAGCTCCGGAGGGGGCGCGTTGTCCTATGGCTACACCTTC.